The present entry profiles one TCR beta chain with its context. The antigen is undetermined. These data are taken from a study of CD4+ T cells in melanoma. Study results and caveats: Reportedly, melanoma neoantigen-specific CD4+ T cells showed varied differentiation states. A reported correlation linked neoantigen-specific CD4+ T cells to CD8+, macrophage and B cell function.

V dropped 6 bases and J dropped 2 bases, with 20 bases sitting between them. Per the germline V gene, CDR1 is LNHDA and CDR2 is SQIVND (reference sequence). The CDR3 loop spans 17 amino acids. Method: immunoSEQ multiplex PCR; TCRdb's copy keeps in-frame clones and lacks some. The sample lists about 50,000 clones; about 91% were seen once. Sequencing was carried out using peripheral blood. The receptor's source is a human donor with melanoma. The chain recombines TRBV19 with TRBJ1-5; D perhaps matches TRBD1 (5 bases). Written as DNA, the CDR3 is TGTGCCAGTAGAGGGACTTGGACCGGGAACGGCAATCAGCCCCAGCATTTT. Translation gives CASRGTWTGNGNQPQHF.